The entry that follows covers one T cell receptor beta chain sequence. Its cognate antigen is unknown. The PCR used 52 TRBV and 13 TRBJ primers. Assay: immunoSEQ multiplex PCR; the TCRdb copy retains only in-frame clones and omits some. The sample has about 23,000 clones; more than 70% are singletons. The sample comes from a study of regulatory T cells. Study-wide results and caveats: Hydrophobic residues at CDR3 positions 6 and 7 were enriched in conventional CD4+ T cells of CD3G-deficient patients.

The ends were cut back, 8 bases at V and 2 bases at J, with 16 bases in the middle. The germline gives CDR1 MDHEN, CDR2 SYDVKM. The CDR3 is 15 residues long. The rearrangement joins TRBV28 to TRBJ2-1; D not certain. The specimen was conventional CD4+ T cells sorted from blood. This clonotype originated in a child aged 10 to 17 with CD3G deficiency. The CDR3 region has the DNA TGTGCCAGCGGTCCGAGAAAGCCTCCCTACAATGAGCAGTTCTTC. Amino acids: CASGPRKPPYNEQFF.